A selection of T cell receptor beta chains follows, all from one sample in a study of blood T cell repertoires in COVID-19. Assay used: immunoSEQ multiplex PCR; TCRdb lists only in-frame clones, some missing. The sample yields some 51,000 clones, 75% to 95% seen once. Material for sequencing was peripheral blood. The receptors were sampled from a human donor with active COVID-19. The donor label of this sample is uncertain. Each CDR3 is given with its conserved first and last residue. D genes are given only for firm matches. For some rows the clone size is stated as once, few or many, or as a class when expanded; others skip it.

j_gene: TRBJ1-2
d_gene: NA
v_gene: TRBV10-3
abundance: NA
CDR3aa: CAISESGIGENYGYTF
CDR3nt: TGTGCCATCAGTGAGTCCGGAATAGGGGAAAACTATGGCTACACCTTC

j_gene: TRBJ2-7
d_gene: NA
v_gene: TRBV6-5
abundance: NA
CDR3aa: CASSYALGVYEQYF
CDR3nt: TGTGCCAGCAGTTACGCCCTTGGAGTATACGAGCAGTACTTC

j_gene: TRBJ1-1
d_gene: NA
v_gene: TRBV19
abundance: NA
CDR3aa: CASSIDLSNTEAFF
CDR3nt: TGTGCCAGTAGTATCGACTTATCCAACACTGAAGCTTTCTTT

j_gene: TRBJ1-2
d_gene: TRBD1
v_gene: TRBV18
abundance: once
CDR3aa: CASSPPRGQANYGYTF
CDR3nt: TGTGCCAGCTCACCACCGCGCGGACAGGCTAACTATGGCTACACCTTC

j_gene: TRBJ1-2
d_gene: NA
v_gene: TRBV5-6
abundance: NA
CDR3aa: CASSAGILEVFYGYTF
CDR3nt: TGTGCCAGCAGCGCGGGGATCCTGGAGGTTTTCTATGGCTACACCTTC

j_gene: TRBJ1-1
d_gene: TRBD1
v_gene: TRBV5-1
abundance: NA
CDR3aa: CASSPGQGNTEAFF
CDR3nt: TGCGCCAGCAGCCCAGGACAGGGAAACACTGAAGCTTTCTTT

j_gene: TRBJ2-7
d_gene: TRBD1
v_gene: TRBV28
abundance: NA
CDR3aa: CASSLSGRGPEQYF
CDR3nt: TGTGCCAGCAGTTTATCAGGCAGGGGGCCCGAGCAGTACTTC

j_gene: TRBJ2-3
d_gene: TRBD1
v_gene: TRBV27
abundance: NA
CDR3aa: CASSNPTGGFTDTQYF
CDR3nt: TGTGCCAGCAGTAACCCGACAGGGGGCTTTACAGATACGCAGTATTTT

j_gene: TRBJ2-3
d_gene: TRBD1
v_gene: TRBV4-3
abundance: once
CDR3aa: CASSQKPLPTGVSAADTQYF
CDR3nt: TGCGCCAGCAGCCAAAAGCCCCTCCCTACAGGGGTGTCAGCTGCAGATACGCAGTATTTT

j_gene: TRBJ1-1
d_gene: TRBD1
v_gene: TRBV5-4
abundance: once
CDR3aa: CASSSRTGMNTEAFF
CDR3nt: TGTGCCAGCAGCTCGCGGACAGGTATGAACACTGAAGCTTTCTTT

j_gene: TRBJ1-5
d_gene: NA
v_gene: TRBV7-9
abundance: NA
CDR3aa: CATTSLGNQPQHF
CDR3nt: TGTGCCACTACCAGTCTAGGCAATCAGCCCCAGCATTTT

j_gene: TRBJ2-1
d_gene: TRBD1
v_gene: TRBV6-5
abundance: NA
CDR3aa: CASRRGTGSDNEQFF
CDR3nt: TGTGCCAGCAGACGGGGGACAGGGAGCGACAATGAGCAGTTCTTC

j_gene: TRBJ1-3
d_gene: TRBD1
v_gene: TRBV19
abundance: NA
CDR3aa: CASSAGQGPSGNTIYF
CDR3nt: TGTGCCAGTAGTGCAGGACAGGGGCCCTCTGGAAACACCATATATTTT

j_gene: TRBJ2-5
d_gene: TRBD1
v_gene: TRBV29-1
abundance: NA
CDR3aa: CSVLFRDRGIRIQDDQYF
CDR3nt: TGCAGCGTACTGTTCCGGGACAGGGGAATACGGATTCAGGATGACCAGTACTTC